Below, 20 T cell receptor beta chains from the same sample are listed, as sequenced in a study of T cell repertoires in cytomegalovirus infection (dated by TCRdb to between 2018 and 2021). TCRdb names Illumina HiSeq 1500 as the instrument used. In TCRdb, the public reads were trimmed at Q25 with fastp and aligned with MiXCR, with productive beta chains retained. Rows matching on CDR3 protein sequence are summarized as one entry with the most common DNA and genes. The sample data list around 280,000 distinct CDR3 sequences, and about a tenth of these were observed just once. Of the sample, around 2.6% is held by the ten largest clones. What was sequenced was PBMCs. These receptors were collected from a human donor in good health (CMV status not recorded). Some clones in this sample may be carry-over from other donors' samples.

This clonotype was seen ten or more times. The chain couples TRBV14 to TRBJ1-1; D is perhaps TRBD1 (5 bases). Germline V gene data show CDR1 as SGHDN and CDR2 as FVKESK. The CDR3 is 14 amino acids. Trimming took 4 bases from V and 6 from J, leaving 15 bases between them. The CDR3 region is CASSRWAPGAEAFF. The CDR3, as DNA: TGTGCCAGCAGCCGCTGGGCGCCGGGGGCTGAAGCTTTCTTT.

The chain employs TRBV14 and TRBJ1-2; D ambiguous. The CDR3 is 13 amino acids. Trimming shortened V by 0 bases and J by 4 bases, and 6 bases separated the two germline ends. Germline CDR1 reads SGHDN; CDR2 reads FVKESK. CDR3 DNA sequence: TGTGCCAGCAGCCAAGATCGAAGCTATGGCTACACCTTC. It codes for CASSQDRSYGYTF.

This clonotype was counted ten times or more. The chain joins TRBV7-9 to TRBJ1-1; D is ambiguous. V was clipped by 5 bases and J by 1 base, with 14 bases between them. There are 15 residues in the CDR3. Germline lookup yields CDR1 SEHNR and CDR2 FQNEAQ (reference sequence). CDR3 sequence: CASSLNTGPNTEAFF. The CDR3 bases are TGTGCCAGCAGCCTCAACACGGGCCCGAACACTGAAGCTTTCTTT.

This clonotype was found a few times. The chain employs TRBV10-3 and TRBJ2-2; no clear D. Trimming cost V 2 bases and J 0 bases, with 4 bases left between them. From germline, CDR1 is ENHRY and CDR2 SYGVKD. The CDR3 has 14 amino acids. The CDR3 region is CAISEGANTGELFF. In nucleotides, the CDR3 is TGTGCCATCAGTGAGGGCGCGAACACCGGGGAGCTGTTTTTT.

This clonotype was found many times. The chain links TRBV7-2 to TRBJ1-4; no clear D gene. The germline CDR1 and CDR2 sequences are SGHTA and FQGNSA. Trimming shortened V by 5 bases and J by 3 bases, and 13 bases separated the two germline ends. The CDR3 is made up of 15 amino acids. DNA for the CDR3: TGTGCCAGCAGCGTCCGGAGTGGGTCTAATGAAAAACTGTTTTTT. Protein sequence: CASSVRSGSNEKLFF.

This clonotype was detected many times. This sequence joins TRBV20-1 and TRBJ2-1; 7 bases align to TRBD2. CDR3 length: 15 amino acids. V trimming: 6 bases; J trimming: 13 bases; junction bases outside the gene matches: 21. In germline, CDR1 is DFQATT, CDR2 SNEGSKA (reference sequence). Written as DNA, the CDR3 is TGCAGTGCCGACAGATTGGAGGACGGGAGGTCTGGTCAGTTCTTC. Translated, it gives CSADRLEDGRSGQFF.

This clonotype was seen ten or more times. The J gene is TRBJ2-2, the V gene TRBV6-1, with 9 bases lining up with TRBD1. The germline gives CDR1 MNHNS, CDR2 SASEGT. J gave up 4 bases and V 6 bases, and 6 bases lay outside the gene matches. The CDR3 consists of 15 residues. CDR3 sequence: CASRTAGQGTGELFF. The CDR3 coding sequence is TGTGCCAGCAGAACCGCGGGACAGGGCACCGGGGAGCTGTTTTTT.

This rearrangement joins TRBV3-1 to TRBJ2-7; D is ambiguous. Germline CDR1 and CDR2: LGHDT and YNNKEL (reference sequence). V dropped 1 base and J dropped 3 bases, with 16 bases sitting between them. The CDR3 extends over 16 amino acids. The CDR3 nucleotides read TGTGCCAGCAGCCAAGGGTCCGGCGGTTGGGACTACGAGCAGTACTTC. Translating gives CASSQGSGGWDYEQYF.

In the case of this clonotype: Since a much larger clone is just one base distant, this may be a read error. A read error is likely, as this CDR3 ends without the conserved phenylalanine or tryptophan. The chain joins TRBV6-2 or TRBV6-3 to TRBJ1-2, with D uncertain. Germline CDR1 reads MNHEY; CDR2 reads SVGEGT. This CDR3 contains 12 residues. V lost 2 bases and J lost 8, with 9 bases in between. CDR3 sequence reads: CASSYALGGYTS. DNA of the CDR3: TGTGCCAGCAGTTACGCACTAGGAGGCTACACCTCC.

This clonotype occurred many times. The chain links TRBV7-9 to TRBJ1-1; D unclear. The germline CDR1 and CDR2 sequences are SEHNR and FQNEAQ (reference sequence). Trimming left V 5 bases short and J 4 bases short, with 5 bases between. The CDR3 loop spans 11 amino acids. The chain's CDR3 is CASSLATEAFF. DNA of the CDR3: TGTGCCAGCAGCCTTGCCACTGAAGCTTTCTTT.

This clonotype was recorded at least ten times. The chain has TRBV29-1 and TRBJ2-3; 7 bases agree with TRBD1. Looked up from germline, CDR1 is SQVTM and CDR2 is ANQGSEA. The CDR3 extends over 14 amino acids. V shed 7 bases, J shed 0 bases, and the junction held 7 bases outside the gene matches. DNA for the CDR3: TGCAGCGCAGGGACAGCTTATAGCACAGATACGCAGTATTTT. Encoded protein: CSAGTAYSTDTQYF.

About this clonotype: This may arise from a read error, as a much more abundant clone is one base away. V usage is TRBV11-3 and J usage is TRBJ2-1, with 10 bases matching TRBD2. The V and J ends lost 1 base and 0 bases, in that order; junction bases with no gene match: 6. Germline lookup yields CDR1 SGHNT and CDR2 YENEEA. The length of the CDR3 is 18 residues. CDR3 nucleotide sequence: TGTGCCAGCAGCTTAGGTAGCGGGGGGCCAATCTCCTACAATGAGCAGTTCTTC. Amino acids: CASSLGSGGPISYNEQFF.

Only a few counts were recorded for this clonotype. The CDR3 nucleotides are TGTGCCAGCAGTTACTCGAAGTGGAGTGGACGGACTTACTTC. Residues: CASSYSKWSGRTYF. V is TRBV6-5 and J is TRBJ2-5; maybe TRBD2 (5 bases). The V end was cut by 0 bases, the J end by 14 bases, with 19 bases between. CDR3 size: 14 residues. The germline V gene encodes CDR1 MNHEY and CDR2 SVGAGI.

This clonotype was recorded at least ten times. The genes are TRBV20-1 and TRBJ2-1; 11 bases align to TRBD2. CDR1 and CDR2 (germline): DFQATT, SNEGSKA (reference sequence). CDR3 length: 15 amino acids. V shed 6 bases, J shed 6 bases, and the junction held 10 bases outside the gene matches. CDR3 nucleotide sequence: TGCAGTGCCCCCCTCCTAGCGGGGGGATTCAATGAGCAGTTCTTC. Translating gives CSAPLLAGGFNEQFF.

The sample holds many counts of this clonotype. This chain connects TRBV7-9 to TRBJ1-5; 9 bases agree with TRBD1. The CDR3 loop spans 14 amino acids. Germline CDR1 reads SEHNR; CDR2 reads FQNEAQ (reference sequence). J lost 6 bases, V lost 5 bases, and 5 bases had no gene match. CDR3 in amino acids: CASSQGTGTQPQHF. The DNA for the CDR3 is TGTGCCAGCAGCCAGGGGACAGGGACTCAGCCCCAGCATTTT.

V and J are TRBV9 and TRBJ2-7; D is unresolved. The germline V gene encodes CDR1 SGDLS and CDR2 YYNGEE. The CDR3 loop spans 16 amino acids. Deletions cut 1 base from V and 0 bases from J, with 14 bases between. The CDR3 region has the DNA TGTGCCAGCAGCGTATTATCCCAGGTGAGCTCCTACGAGCAGTACTTC. It is translated as CASSVLSQVSSYEQYF.

This clonotype was detected ten times or more. The chain joins TRBV7-6 to TRBJ1-4, with D perhaps TRBD1 (5 bases). The length of the CDR3 is 14 residues. The V gene's germline CDR1 is SGHVS and CDR2 FNYEAQ. The V gene lost 3 bases and the J gene lost 0 bases, with 5 bases spanning the gap. The CDR3 DNA follows: TGTGCCAGCAGCTTGGGGGCAACTAATGAAAAACTGTTTTTT. Protein: CASSLGATNEKLFF.

This clonotype was observed many times. The gene calls are TRBV20-1 and TRBJ1-2; no clear D gene. This CDR3 comprises 11 residues. CDR1 and CDR2 (germline): DFQATT, SNEGSKA (reference sequence). Between the trimmed V and J ends, which lost 7 bases and 0 bases, there was a span of 6 bases. Written as DNA, the CDR3 is TGCAGTGGTGTTCCTAACTATGGCTACACCTTC. Encoded protein: CSGVPNYGYTF.

This clonotype showed up many times. This rearrangement joins TRBV18 to TRBJ1-5; D remains ambiguous. The CDR3 is made up of 12 amino acids. Germline V gene sequence: CDR1 KGHSH, CDR2 LQKENI. Deletions cut 2 bases from V and 6 bases from J, with 5 bases between. The CDR3 sequence is CASSPGFQPQHF. The CDR3 coding sequence is TGTGCCAGCTCACCAGGGTTTCAGCCCCAGCATTTT.

The chain employs TRBV6-2 or TRBV6-3 and TRBJ2-7, with D possibly matching TRBD2 (5 bases). The CDR3 has 12 amino acids. V lost 4 bases to trimming and J lost 7 bases, with 11 bases between them. Looked up from germline, CDR1 is MNHEY and CDR2 is SVGEGT. The CDR3 sequence is CASSSIKREQYV. The DNA for the CDR3 is TGTGCCAGCAGTTCTATCAAGCGGGAGCAGTACGTC.